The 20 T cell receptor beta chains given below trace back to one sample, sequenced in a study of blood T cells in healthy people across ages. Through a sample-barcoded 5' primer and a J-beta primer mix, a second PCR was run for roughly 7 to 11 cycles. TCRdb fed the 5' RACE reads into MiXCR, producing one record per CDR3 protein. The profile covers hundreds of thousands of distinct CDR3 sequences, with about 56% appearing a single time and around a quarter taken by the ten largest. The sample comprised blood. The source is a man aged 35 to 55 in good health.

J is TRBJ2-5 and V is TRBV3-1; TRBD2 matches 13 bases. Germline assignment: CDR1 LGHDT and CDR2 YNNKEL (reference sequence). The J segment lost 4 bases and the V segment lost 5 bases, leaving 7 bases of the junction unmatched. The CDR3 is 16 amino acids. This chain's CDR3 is CASSFRLAGGLETQYF. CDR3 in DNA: TGTGCCAGCAGCTTCAGACTAGCGGGGGGCCTAGAGACCCAGTACTTC.

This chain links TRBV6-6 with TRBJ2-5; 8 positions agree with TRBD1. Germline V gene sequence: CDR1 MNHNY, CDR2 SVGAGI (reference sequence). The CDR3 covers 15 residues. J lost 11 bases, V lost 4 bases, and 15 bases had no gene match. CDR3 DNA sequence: TGTGCCAGCAGTTCGTCAGGGGGCTTGGTGAATGAGCAGTACTTC. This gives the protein CASSSSGGLVNEQYF.

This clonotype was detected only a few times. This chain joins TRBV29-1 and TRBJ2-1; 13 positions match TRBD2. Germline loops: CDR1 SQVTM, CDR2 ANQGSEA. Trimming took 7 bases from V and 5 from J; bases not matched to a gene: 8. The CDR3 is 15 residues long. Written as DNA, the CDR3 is TGCAGCGGAGGACTAGCGGGAGTACGAGACAATGAGCAGTTCTTC. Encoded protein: CSGGLAGVRDNEQFF.

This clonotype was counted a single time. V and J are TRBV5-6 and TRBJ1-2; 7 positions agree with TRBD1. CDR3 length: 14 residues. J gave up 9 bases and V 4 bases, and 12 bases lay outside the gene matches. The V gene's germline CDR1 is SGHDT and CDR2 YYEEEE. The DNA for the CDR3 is TGTGCCAGCAGCGCAACCGGGACAGACGAAAGCTACACCTTC. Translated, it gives CASSATGTDESYTF.

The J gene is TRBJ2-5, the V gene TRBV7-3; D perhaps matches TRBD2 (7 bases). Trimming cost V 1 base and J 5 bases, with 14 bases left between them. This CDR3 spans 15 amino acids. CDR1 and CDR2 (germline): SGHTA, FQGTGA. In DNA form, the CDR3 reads TGTGCCAGCAGCTTAAATTCGGGGGGCCGGGAGACCCAGTACTTC. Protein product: CASSLNSGGRETQYF.

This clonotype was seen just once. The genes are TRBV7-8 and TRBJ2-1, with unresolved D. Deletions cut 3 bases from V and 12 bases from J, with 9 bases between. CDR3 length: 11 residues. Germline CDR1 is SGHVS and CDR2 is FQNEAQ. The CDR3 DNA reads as TGTGCCAGCAGCTTGGGTGCTGGGCAGTTCTTC. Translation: CASSLGAGQFF.

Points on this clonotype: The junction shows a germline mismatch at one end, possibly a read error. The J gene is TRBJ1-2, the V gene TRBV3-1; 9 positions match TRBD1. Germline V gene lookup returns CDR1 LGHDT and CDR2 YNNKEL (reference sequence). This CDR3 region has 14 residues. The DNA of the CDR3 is TGTACCAGCACTCCCCGGACAGGGGACTATGGCTACACCTTC. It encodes CTSTPRTGDYGYTF.

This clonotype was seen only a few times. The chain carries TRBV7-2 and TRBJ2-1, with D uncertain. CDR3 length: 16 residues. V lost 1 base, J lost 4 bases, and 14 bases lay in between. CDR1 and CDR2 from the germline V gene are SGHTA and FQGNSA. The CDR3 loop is CASSLVGRIPYNEQFF. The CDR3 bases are TGTGCCAGCAGCTTAGTCGGGCGGATACCTTACAATGAGCAGTTCTTC.

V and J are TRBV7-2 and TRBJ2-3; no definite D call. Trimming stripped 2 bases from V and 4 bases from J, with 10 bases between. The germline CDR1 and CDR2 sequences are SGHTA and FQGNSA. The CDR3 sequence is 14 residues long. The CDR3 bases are TGTGCCAGCAGCTTACAGCCCGCCCCAGATACGCAGTATTTT. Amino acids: CASSLQPAPDTQYF.

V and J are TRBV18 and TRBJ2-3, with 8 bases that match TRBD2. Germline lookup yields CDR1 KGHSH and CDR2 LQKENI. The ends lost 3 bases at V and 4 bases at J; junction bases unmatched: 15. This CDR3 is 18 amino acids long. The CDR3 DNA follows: TGTGCCAGCTCACCCGATGGGTTAAAAGCGGGAGAGTCAGATACGCAGTATTTT. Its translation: CASSPDGLKAGESDTQYF.

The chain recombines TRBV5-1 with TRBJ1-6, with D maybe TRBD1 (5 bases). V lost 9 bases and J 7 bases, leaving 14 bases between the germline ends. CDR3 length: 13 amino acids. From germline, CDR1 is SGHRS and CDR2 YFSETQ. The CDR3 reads CATTAGPNSPLHF. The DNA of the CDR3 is TGCGCCACCACGGCGGGGCCAAATTCACCCCTCCACTTT.

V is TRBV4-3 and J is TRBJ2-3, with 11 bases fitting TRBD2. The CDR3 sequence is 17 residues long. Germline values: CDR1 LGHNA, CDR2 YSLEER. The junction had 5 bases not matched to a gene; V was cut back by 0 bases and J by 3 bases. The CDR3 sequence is CASSQDPGLAETDTQYF. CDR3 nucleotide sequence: TGCGCCAGCAGCCAAGACCCGGGACTAGCGGAAACAGATACGCAGTATTTT.

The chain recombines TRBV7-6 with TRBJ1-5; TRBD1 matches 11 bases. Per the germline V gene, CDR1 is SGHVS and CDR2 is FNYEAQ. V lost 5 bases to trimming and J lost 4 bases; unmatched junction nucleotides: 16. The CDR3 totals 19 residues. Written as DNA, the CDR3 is TGTGCCAGCAGCCTCCGCCCCGCCGGGACAGGGGGGACGAATCAGCCCCAGCATTTT. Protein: CASSLRPAGTGGTNQPQHF.

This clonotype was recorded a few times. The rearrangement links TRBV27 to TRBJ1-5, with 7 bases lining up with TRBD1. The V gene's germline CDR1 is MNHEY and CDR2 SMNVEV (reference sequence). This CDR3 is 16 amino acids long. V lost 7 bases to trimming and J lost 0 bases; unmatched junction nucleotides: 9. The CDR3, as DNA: TGTGCCAGCACCCCTCAGGGGGGATATAGCAATCAGCCCCAGCATTTT. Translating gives CASTPQGGYSNQPQHF.

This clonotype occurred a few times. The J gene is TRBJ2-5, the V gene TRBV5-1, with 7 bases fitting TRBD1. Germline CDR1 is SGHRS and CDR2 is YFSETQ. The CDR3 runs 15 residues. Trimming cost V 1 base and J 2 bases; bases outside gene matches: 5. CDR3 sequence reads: CASSLTGANQETQYF. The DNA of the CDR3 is TGCGCCAGCAGCTTGACAGGGGCGAATCAAGAGACCCAGTACTTC.

The CDR3 protein is CSASHGQPPKNIQYF. CDR3 coding DNA: TGCAGTGCTAGTCATGGCCAACCCCCCAAAAACATTCAGTACTTC. This rearrangement joins TRBV20-1 to TRBJ2-4; D ambiguous. The germline V and J ends were trimmed by 3 bases and 2 bases, with 14 bases remaining between them. Germline V gene data show CDR1 as DFQATT and CDR2 as SNEGSKA (reference sequence). The length of the CDR3 is 15 residues.

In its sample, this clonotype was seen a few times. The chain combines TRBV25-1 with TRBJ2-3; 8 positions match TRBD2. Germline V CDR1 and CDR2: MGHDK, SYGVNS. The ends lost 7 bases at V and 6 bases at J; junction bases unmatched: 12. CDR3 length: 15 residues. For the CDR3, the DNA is TGTGCCAGCACCAGGACTAGCTTAAACCCCGATACGCAGTATTTT. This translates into CASTRTSLNPDTQYF.

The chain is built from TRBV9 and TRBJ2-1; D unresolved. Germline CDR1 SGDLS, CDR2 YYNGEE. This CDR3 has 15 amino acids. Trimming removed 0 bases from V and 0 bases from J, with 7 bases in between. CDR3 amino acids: CASSVVAGSYNEQFF. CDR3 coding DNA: TGTGCCAGCAGCGTAGTAGCAGGCTCCTACAATGAGCAGTTCTTC.

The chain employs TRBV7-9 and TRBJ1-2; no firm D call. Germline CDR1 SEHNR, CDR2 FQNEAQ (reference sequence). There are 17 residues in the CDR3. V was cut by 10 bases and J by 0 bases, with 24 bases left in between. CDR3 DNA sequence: TGTGCCAATGAACCAACTGCGGGCTCAGAAGCTAACTATGGCTACACCTTC. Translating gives CANEPTAGSEANYGYTF.

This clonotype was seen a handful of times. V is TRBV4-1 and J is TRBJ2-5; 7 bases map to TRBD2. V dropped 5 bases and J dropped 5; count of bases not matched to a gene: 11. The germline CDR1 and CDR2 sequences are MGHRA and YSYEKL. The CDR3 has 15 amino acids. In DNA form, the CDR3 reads TGCGCCAGCAGCAGTTTATTTGTGGGAGGGGAGACCCAGTACTTC. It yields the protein CASSSLFVGGETQYF.